This TCR beta chain stems from a study of identical twins. Study findings and constraints: Without tracking the same donors, conclusions rested on cross-sectional statistical analysis. Beta clonotypes that were abundant in cord blood contained fewer insertions, a pattern absent from memory repertoires.

To note about this clonotype: Its cognate antigen is unknown.

MiXCR, applied by TCRdb to the 5' RACE reads, yields one record per CDR3 protein. The sample lists a few hundred thousand distinct CDR3 sequences; 12% to 15% were seen once. CDR3 length: 15 amino acids. Germline V gives CDR1 SGDLS, CDR2 YYNGEE. Trimming shortened V by 0 bases and J by 2 bases, and 12 bases separated the two germline ends. These data also formed part of another study, on yellow fever vaccine responses in identical twins.

Sequenced sample: CD4+ T cells sorted from blood. The rearrangement uses TRBV9 and TRBJ2-7; no clear D gene. The receptor's source is a young woman in good health. CDR3 loop: CASSVAPTDTYEQYF. DNA of the CDR3: TGTGCCAGCAGCGTAGCCCCGACGGATACCTACGAGCAGTACTTC.